The present T cell receptor (beta chain) was sequenced within a study of blood T cell repertoires in COVID-19. Background on the study: Acute and convalescent COVID-19 specimens originated in the United States, Italy and Spain. PBMCs, B-cell-depleted T cells, or T cells were the source of the cDNA or gDNA that made up the material.

CDR1 and CDR2 from the germline V gene are SGHRS and YFSETQ. Trimming took 2 bases from V and 1 from J, leaving 6 bases between them. The CDR3 spans 13 residues. As processed by the authors: Amplification of reference gene primers provided the estimated nucleated cell counts. Assay used: immunoSEQ multiplex PCR; TCRdb lists only in-frame clones, some missing. The DNA was the basis for D and trimming; V, J and clone size are from that table. The top ten clones hold 11% to 15% of a sample with under 110,000 clones, more than 80% of them seen once. Sample: peripheral blood. This rearrangement joins TRBV5-1 to TRBJ1-1; D remains unclear. The sequence was collected from a woman in her sixties with acute or convalescent COVID-19. The CDR3 DNA sequence: TGCGCCAGCAGCTTTCAGGCGAACACTGAAGCTTTCTTT. It codes for CASSFQANTEAFF.